This T cell receptor beta chain was profiled in a study of T cell responses to AZD1222 COVID-19 vaccine. Study-wide findings and caveats: Repertoires were obtained only post-peak T cell response. Spike-specific TCR breadth and depth rose after two AZD1222 doses. Seropositive status at baseline applied to only 5 to 7 AZD1222 recipients.

A note on this clone: Antigen unknown.

Using immunoSEQ multiplex PCR, the repertoire was profiled, and TCRdb retains in-frame clones only, with some absent. The sample lists under 150,000 clones, about 91% occurring once. With 6 bases clipped from V and 2 bases from J, the junction kept 5 bases outside the gene matches. This CDR3 contains 15 residues. The germline V gene encodes CDR1 MNHEY and CDR2 SMNVEV (reference sequence). The clonotype originates from an adult in good health. The sample here was peripheral blood, taken on day 0 of AZD1222 vaccination. The J gene is TRBJ2-4, the V gene TRBV27, with 9 bases identical to TRBD1. The CDR3 here is CASRLQGASKNIQYF. CDR3 coding DNA: TGTGCCAGCAGGCTACAGGGGGCATCCAAAAACATTCAGTACTTC.